Here is one T cell receptor (beta chain) with its context. The data stem from a study of blood T cell repertoires in COVID-19. Overall study: Donors in the United States, Italy and Spain gave samples during acute or convalescent COVID-19. PBMCs, B-cell-depleted T cells, or T cells provided the cDNA or gDNA that made up the material.

As originally analysed: Amplified reference gene primers provided the basis for estimating nucleated cell counts. This table comes from immunoSEQ multiplex PCR, and its TCRdb copy is limited to in-frame clones, with some not included. The V and J calls and clone size were taken over from that table, and D and trimming were inferred from the DNA. The repertoire holds about 80,000 clones, more than 60% seen once, with about 16% in the top ten. This sequence was found in a human donor in a cohort sampled during active COVID-19. Material for sequencing was peripheral blood.

The CDR3 coding sequence is TGTGCCAGCAGTGCCAGCGGTTCAGATACGCAGTATTTT. This translates into CASSASGSDTQYF. V and J are TRBV27 and TRBJ2-3; tentatively, D is TRBD2 (5 bases). CDR3 size: 13 residues. Germline CDR1 reads MNHEY; CDR2 reads SMNVEV (reference sequence). V gave up 5 bases and J gave up 4 bases, with 10 bases separating them.